This is a list of T cell receptor beta chains from one sample in a study of blood T cell repertoires in COVID-19. The repertoire was sequenced with immunoSEQ multiplex PCR; TCRdb's copy has only in-frame clones and lacks some. In the table there are over 200,000 clones, more than 80% of which are singletons. Material for sequencing was peripheral blood. All receptors come from a man aged 30-40 years who had recovered from COVID-19. CDR3s include the opening cysteine and the closing phenylalanine or tryptophan. A D gene is named only where the DNA matches it firmly. Where a row states a size, it is once, few, many or the class of an expanded clone; other rows omit it.

clone_size: NA; j_call: TRBJ1-1; d_call: NA; v_call: TRBV11-3; cdr3_aa: CASSLGGLGGEAFF; cdr3_nt: TGTGCCAGCAGCTTAGGTGGATTGGGGGGTGAAGCTTTCTTT
clone_size: NA; j_call: TRBJ1-3; d_call: NA; v_call: TRBV21-1; cdr3_aa: CASRKEGTGHSSGNTIYF; cdr3_nt: TGTGCCAGCAGAAAAGAGGGCACAGGGCATAGCTCTGGAAACACCATATATTTT
clone_size: NA; j_call: TRBJ2-6; d_call: NA; v_call: TRBV11-2; cdr3_aa: CASWTGPHNVLTF; cdr3_nt: TGTGCCAGCTGGACTGGGCCACACAACGTCCTGACTTTC
clone_size: NA; j_call: TRBJ1-5; d_call: NA; v_call: TRBV4-1; cdr3_aa: CASSQEGGQPQHF; cdr3_nt: TGCGCCAGCAGCCAAGAAGGAGGTCAGCCCCAGCATTTT
clone_size: once; j_call: TRBJ2-1; d_call: TRBD1; v_call: TRBV10-3; cdr3_aa: CAISEGGLSPALNEQFF; cdr3_nt: TGTGCCATCAGTGAAGGGGGCCTGAGCCCGGCCCTCAATGAGCAGTTCTTC
clone_size: NA; j_call: TRBJ1-1; d_call: TRBD1; v_call: TRBV24-1; cdr3_aa: CATSDLNRGRDTEAFF; cdr3_nt: TGTGCCACCAGTGACCTAAACAGGGGGCGCGACACTGAAGCTTTCTTT
clone_size: NA; j_call: TRBJ1-2; d_call: NA; v_call: TRBV27; cdr3_aa: CASTPAAGRYGYTF; cdr3_nt: TGTGCCAGCACCCCCGCGGCAGGGAGGTATGGCTACACCTTC
clone_size: NA; j_call: TRBJ2-5; d_call: TRBD1; v_call: TRBV11-3; cdr3_aa: CASSRTGGRETQYF; cdr3_nt: TGTGCCAGCAGCAGAACAGGGGGCCGAGAGACCCAGTACTTC
clone_size: NA; j_call: TRBJ2-2; d_call: TRBD2; v_call: TRBV7-8; cdr3_aa: CASSLVSSGGANTGELFF; cdr3_nt: TGTGCCAGCAGCTTAGTCTCTAGCGGGGGCGCGAACACCGGGGAGCTGTTTTTT
clone_size: NA; j_call: TRBJ2-3; d_call: NA; v_call: TRBV6-1; cdr3_aa: CASSDFIGDTQYF; cdr3_nt: TGTGCCAGCAGTGATTTCATCGGGGATACGCAGTATTTT
clone_size: NA; j_call: TRBJ1-1; d_call: NA; v_call: TRBV5-1; cdr3_aa: CASSLRRGNTEAFF; cdr3_nt: TGCGCCAGCAGCTTGAGGAGGGGAAACACTGAAGCTTTCTTT
clone_size: NA; j_call: TRBJ2-3; d_call: TRBD2; v_call: TRBV5-4; cdr3_aa: CASSVSGTGDTQYF; cdr3_nt: TGTGCCAGCAGCGTTAGCGGGACCGGAGATACGCAGTATTTT
clone_size: NA; j_call: TRBJ1-6; d_call: TRBD1; v_call: TRBV6-1; cdr3_aa: CASSEKTGRNSPLHF; cdr3_nt: TGTGCCAGCAGTGAAAAGACAGGGCGTAATTCACCCCTCCACTTT
clone_size: NA; j_call: TRBJ1-5; d_call: NA; v_call: TRBV4-1; cdr3_aa: CASSQDTGPAYSNQPQHF; cdr3_nt: TGCGCCAGCAGCCAAGACACAGGGCCCGCATATAGCAATCAGCCCCAGCATTTT
clone_size: NA; j_call: TRBJ2-3; d_call: TRBD2; v_call: TRBV19; cdr3_aa: CASSPASGVGTDTQYF; cdr3_nt: TGTGCCAGTAGTCCCGCAAGCGGGGTGGGCACAGATACGCAGTATTTT
clone_size: NA; j_call: TRBJ1-3; d_call: NA; v_call: TRBV3-1/TRBV3-2; cdr3_aa: CASSQGESGNTIYF; cdr3_nt: TGTGCCAGCAGCCAAGGAGAATCTGGAAACACCATATATTTT
clone_size: once; j_call: TRBJ1-3; d_call: NA; v_call: TRBV30; cdr3_aa: CAWDNSGNTIYF; cdr3_nt: TGTGCCTGGGACAACTCTGGAAACACCATATATTTT
clone_size: NA; j_call: TRBJ1-1; d_call: NA; v_call: TRBV5-4; cdr3_aa: CASSPLGSEAFF; cdr3_nt: TGTGCCAGCAGCCCCTTGGGCTCTGAAGCTTTCTTT
clone_size: many; j_call: TRBJ1-1; d_call: TRBD1; v_call: TRBV19; cdr3_aa: CASSARRDRNTEAFF; cdr3_nt: TGTGCCAGTAGTGCACGACGGGACAGGAACACTGAAGCTTTCTTT
clone_size: NA; j_call: TRBJ2-1; d_call: NA; v_call: TRBV7-2; cdr3_aa: CASSLAGGRYNEQFF; cdr3_nt: TGTGCCAGCAGCTTAGCGGGAGGCCGGTACAATGAGCAGTTCTTC
clone_size: NA; j_call: TRBJ2-7; d_call: TRBD2; v_call: TRBV14; cdr3_aa: CASSQDRAGGRNEQYF; cdr3_nt: TGTGCCAGCAGCCAAGATCGAGCGGGGGGGAGAAACGAGCAGTACTTC
clone_size: NA; j_call: TRBJ2-7; d_call: NA; v_call: TRBV2; cdr3_aa: CASSGQGGVSSYEQYF; cdr3_nt: TGTGCCAGCAGTGGGCAAGGGGGAGTGAGCTCCTACGAGCAGTACTTC
clone_size: NA; j_call: TRBJ2-2; d_call: NA; v_call: TRBV10-3; cdr3_aa: CAISDPDTGELFF; cdr3_nt: TGTGCCATCAGTGACCCGGACACCGGGGAGCTGTTTTTT
clone_size: few; j_call: TRBJ1-1; d_call: NA; v_call: TRBV6-5; cdr3_aa: CASSLAGGGTEAFF; cdr3_nt: TGTGCCAGCAGCCTAGCCGGGGGAGGGACTGAAGCTTTCTTT
clone_size: NA; j_call: TRBJ2-1; d_call: TRBD1; v_call: TRBV5-1; cdr3_aa: CASSPPLIRGHNNEQFF; cdr3_nt: TGCGCCAGCAGCCCCCCTTTAATCAGGGGGCACAACAATGAGCAGTTCTTC
clone_size: NA; j_call: TRBJ2-5; d_call: NA; v_call: TRBV28; cdr3_aa: CASSLLGSGRPGIQYF; cdr3_nt: TGTGCCAGCAGTTTATTGGGGTCCGGACGCCCAGGGATCCAGTACTTC
clone_size: NA; j_call: TRBJ2-2; d_call: TRBD1; v_call: TRBV7-2; cdr3_aa: CASSTPFRGIDGELFF; cdr3_nt: TGTGCCAGCAGCACCCCGTTCAGGGGGATTGACGGGGAGCTGTTTTTT
clone_size: NA; j_call: TRBJ2-7; d_call: NA; v_call: TRBV5-6; cdr3_aa: CASSQQSYEQYF; cdr3_nt: TGTGCCAGCAGCCAACAATCCTACGAGCAGTACTTC
clone_size: NA; j_call: TRBJ1-3; d_call: NA; v_call: TRBV5-4; cdr3_aa: CASSLGASTAGNTIYF; cdr3_nt: TGTGCCAGCAGCTTGGGCGCTTCGACAGCTGGAAACACCATATATTTT
clone_size: NA; j_call: TRBJ1-2; d_call: NA; v_call: TRBV6-5; cdr3_aa: CASSRREGGNYGYTF; cdr3_nt: TGTGCCAGCAGTCGCCGGGAAGGAGGGAACTATGGCTACACCTTC
clone_size: NA; j_call: TRBJ2-2; d_call: NA; v_call: TRBV7-8; cdr3_aa: CASSWGYGELFF; cdr3_nt: TGTGCCAGCAGCTGGGGCTACGGGGAGCTGTTTTTT
clone_size: once; j_call: TRBJ2-5; d_call: NA; v_call: TRBV7-9; cdr3_aa: CASSLAVRGPTVETQYF; cdr3_nt: TGTGCCAGCAGCTTAGCAGTACGGGGTCCTACCGTGGAGACCCAGTACTTC
clone_size: NA; j_call: TRBJ2-7; d_call: NA; v_call: TRBV9; cdr3_aa: CASSVSPGQRVYEQYF; cdr3_nt: TGTGCCAGCAGCGTATCCCCGGGACAGCGGGTCTACGAGCAGTACTTC
clone_size: NA; j_call: TRBJ2-3; d_call: TRBD2; v_call: TRBV11-2; cdr3_aa: CASSAGLAGLTDTQYF; cdr3_nt: TGTGCCAGCAGTGCTGGACTAGCGGGGCTCACAGATACGCAGTATTTT
clone_size: NA; j_call: TRBJ1-5; d_call: NA; v_call: TRBV6-2/TRBV6-3; cdr3_aa: CASSYTDSRGGITQHF; cdr3_nt: TGTGCCAGCAGTTACACGGACAGCCGGGGAGGGATAACCCAGCATTTT
clone_size: NA; j_call: TRBJ1-4; d_call: TRBD1; v_call: TRBV10-3; cdr3_aa: CAISIGQGPGEKLFF; cdr3_nt: TGTGCCATCAGTATTGGACAGGGGCCGGGTGAAAAACTGTTTTTT
clone_size: NA; j_call: TRBJ2-7; d_call: TRBD1; v_call: TRBV15; cdr3_aa: CATSRDLGTGGREQYF; cdr3_nt: TGTGCCACCAGCAGAGATTTGGGGACAGGGGGCCGGGAGCAGTACTTC
clone_size: NA; j_call: TRBJ1-2; d_call: NA; v_call: TRBV28; cdr3_aa: CASSLAVTNYGYTF; cdr3_nt: TGTGCCAGCAGTTTGGCGGTTACTAACTATGGCTACACCTTC
clone_size: NA; j_call: TRBJ1-3; d_call: NA; v_call: TRBV19; cdr3_aa: CASSFLGGNSGNTIYF; cdr3_nt: TGTGCCAGTAGCTTTCTTGGGGGCAACTCTGGAAACACCATATATTTT
clone_size: NA; j_call: TRBJ2-5; d_call: NA; v_call: TRBV30; cdr3_aa: CAWSYGEETQYF; cdr3_nt: TGTGCCTGGAGTTACGGGGAAGAGACCCAGTACTTC
clone_size: once; j_call: TRBJ1-1; d_call: NA; v_call: TRBV11-2; cdr3_aa: CASSLVGLLSPEAFF; cdr3_nt: TGTGCCAGCAGCTTAGTGGGCCTGTTAAGCCCTGAAGCTTTCTTT